This entry is about one T cell receptor beta chain. One end of the junction fails to match germline, which may point to a read error. Germline assignment: CDR1 SGHAT and CDR2 FQNNGV. The CDR3 consists of 14 residues. This record comes from a study of identical twins. Each CDR3 protein gets one entry after TCRdb re-called the 5' RACE reads with MiXCR. The sample contains about 520,000 distinct CDR3 sequences, roughly 21% of which appear only once. This same sample was also part of a study on T cells expressing NK-cell markers.

What was sequenced was CD4+ T cells sorted from blood. The gene calls are TRBV11-2 and TRBJ2-1; 10 bases align to TRBD2. The source is a woman younger than 35 in good health. The CDR3 is CASSFGVVGTSVVF. CDR3 coding DNA: TGTGCCAGCAGCTTCGGGGTCGTCGGGACTAGCGTCGTCTTC.